This T cell receptor (beta chain) is drawn from a study of cytomegalovirus exposure and HLA in healthy donors (dated by TCRdb to between 2016 and 2019). In the study overall: According to an earlier analysis of a few hundred of the donors, some 180 million T cells yielded 120 million or so unique TCR beta sequences and 276 Gb of sequence data. In a later genetic analysis, genome-wide SNP genotypes for about three fifths of the 666 donors were used, and that subset was treated as a discovery cohort. To study patterns of TCR occurrence, a later analysis re-analyzed previously published TCR beta repertoires from 550 to 800 donors and added high-resolution HLA genotyping. The study was designed to test whether signatures of past pathogen exposure could be identified by cataloging public T cell receptors. Besides the first cohort of 500 to 700 subjects, a separate validation cohort made up of 120 or so different subjects was used. Rather than using new phenotypic data, the later analysis identified candidate immune exposures from TCR beta sequences and from how often those sequences occurred across donors. Because of strong linkage in the cohort, roughly five DR-DQ haplotypes were treated as single units for association and clustering. Donor age, sex, ethnicity and CMV serostatus were compiled together with the repertoire data. Every repertoire in the discovery cohort had been generated on one and the same sequencing platform. The study used immunosequencing to profile the T cell repertoires of approximately 650 subjects and linked those repertoires to cytomegalovirus serostatus. To predict cytomegalovirus infection status, the study brought together high-throughput TCR immunosequencing, statistical association of individual TCRs with disease status, and machine learning. Roughly 300 gigabases of sequencing data and approximately 92 million unique TCR sequences made up an early release that covered fewer than 650 HLA-typed donors. The number of donors typed differed by locus, with roughly 620-630 for A, B, C, DRB1 and DQB1, roughly 550 for DQA1, 606 for DPA1, and around 450 for DPB1. Class I and class II HLA loci were covered by the typing at four-digit resolution. Across some 400 genotyped donors of the cohort, an average of about 240,000 unique TCR beta nucleotide sequences per donor were sequenced, and approximately 17% of those sequences were non-productive. An earlier analysis of about 600 of the donors used high-throughput TCR beta sequencing to judge whether each TCR beta V gene segment behaved as functional or pseudogenic. Of the approximately 400 genotyped donors, more than 75% were placed in the genetic ancestry cluster associated with self-reported Caucasian donors. The study at large found these results: Immune exposure information for the cohort was limited to CMV serostatus. Three of the identified cytomegalovirus-associated TCR beta chains were confirmed in vitro to be specific for cytomegalovirus antigens. Because HLA typing was missing for some donors at each locus, association tests included only the typed subset. Roughly uniform sequencing depth across donors was assumed in presence/absence analyses, although this assumption may not hold. Cytomegalovirus status was reported to be diagnosed by the classifier with high specificity and sensitivity in both the original and validation cohorts. In this cohort, only TCR beta chains were sequenced, and detectable features were limited by the absence of alpha or paired-chain data. A further reported finding was that TCR beta sequences accurately predicted the HLA-A and HLA-B alleles for most subjects in the first cohort. Some IMGT-functional V segments, including TRBV6-2 and TRBV6-3, could not be told apart with the 87-base-pair reads, so those segments were excluded. Broadly in line with IMGT annotations, most TCR beta V segments showed up in productive rearrangements about 90% or about 30% of the time in an earlier analysis of some 590 of the donors. A later analysis reported that several top co-occurrence clusters appeared linked to parvovirus B19, influenza, CMV and Epstein-Barr virus. Strong co-occurrence of HLA alleles, especially DR and DQ, made assigning TCR associations to individual alleles difficult. The authors suggested that the approach could potentially be generalized to other disease states and immunological phenotypes. Most CMV-associated TCR beta chains appeared to be HLA-restricted in a later analysis, and the HLA associations seemed to be driven largely by CMV exposure. Most TCR sequences were observed very rarely across donors, whereas some public TCRs were present in many individuals. Compared with equally common non-associated chains, HLA-associated TCR beta chains in a later analysis were more clonally expanded and had lower generation probabilities. Because counts were too low, seventeen rarely observed V segments, including chromosome 9 orphons, were excluded from the earlier analysis of several hundred of the donors. Compared with the 666-donor mean, donors in an Asian-associated ancestry cluster had fewer N-insertions in productive TCRs, according to a later genetic analysis. The study gave a list of under 200 TCR beta chains associated with cytomegalovirus. An association between a missense DCLRE1C variant and V-gene and J-gene trimming of TCR beta chains was found in a later genetic analysis and replicated in an independent cohort. In a later analysis, TCR association rates were found to vary across HLA loci, with the most associated TCRs seen for DRB1 alleles and the fewest for HLA-C alleles. Specific HLA alleles were associated with more than 15,000 TCR beta sequences at a false discovery rate of 0.05 in a later analysis. Linkage disequilibrium might explain the correlated functional status among segregating V segments, but an unknown experimental factor could not be ruled out. A cluster of highly shared sequence variants was judged likely to be a technical artifact of the sequencing pipeline.

As to this clone: Its antigen remains unidentified. No quality values exist for individual bases; no much larger clone is one base distant.

Receptor libraries were prepared by the immunoSEQ multiplex PCR assay. The multiplex PCR relied on a mix of 60 forward primers for TCR Vbeta segments and 13 reverse primers for TCR Jbeta segments. The CDR3 region of rearranged TCR beta genes was amplified from genomic DNA with a multiplex PCR assay. The amplified TCR beta libraries were sequenced on the Illumina HiSeq System as 87-base-pair reads. Processing in the source paper ran as follows. Across the 500 to 700 repertoires, a later analysis counted 80 million or so unique TCR beta chains, 9.5 million to 13 million of which were shared by at least two donors. Raw reads were error-corrected and collapsed into unique sequences with a nearest-neighbor algorithm that merged closely related sequences to remove PCR and sequencing errors. V, D and J gene segments were assigned by aligning CDR3 sequences to IMGT reference sequences. For a sequence to be retained, at least a six-nucleotide match to both a V gene segment and a J gene segment was required. Rearrangements were classified as productive when the CDR3 lacked stop codons and remained in frame with V and J, and all other rearrangements were classified as non-productive. CDR3 was defined by IMGT convention, running from the second conserved V-encoded cysteine to the conserved J-encoded phenylalanine. The earlier analysis of 450 to 750 of the donors excluded any sequence lacking an unambiguous match to a single V gene segment. An earlier analysis of 587 of the donors classified V segments as functional when productive rearrangements were above 56.7% and as segregating when the standard deviation between donors was above 5%. To diagnose cytomegalovirus status from the catalog of TCR beta chain sequences, a statistical classification framework was built. V and J gene assignment, in a later analysis, came from comparing TCR nucleotide sequences with IMGT/GENE-DB human TR gene sequences. Using the TCRdist pipeline, a later analysis assigned CDR3 sequences along with most-parsimonious VDJ recombination scenarios. In a later analysis, every TCR beta chain was defined by the combination of its CDR3 amino acid sequence and its V-gene family, and reads without a unique V-gene family were dropped. In a later analysis, around 650 highly shared, low-generation-probability nucleotide sequences were removed to address suspected cross-contamination and a sequencing artifact. For each public chain, a later analysis derived a clonal expansion index from normalized ranks of inferred template counts within each repertoire. Generation probabilities in a later analysis came from a VDJ recombination model fitted to out-of-frame rearrangements, and those results were checked against IGoR. Hypergeometric tests were used in a later analysis to score TCR-TCR, TCR-HLA and TCR-CMV co-occurrence, with a repertoire-size bias correction applied to the TCR pairs. False discovery rates were estimated in a later analysis by permuting HLA or CMV assignments 20 times. In a later analysis, co-occurring TCRs were grouped using DBSCAN, with TCRdist sequence similarity added in when clustering inside HLA-allele-positive subsets. Repertoires with fewer than 30,000 or more than 120,000 public chains, plus five repertoires with anomalous nucleotide sharing, were excluded from co-occurrence clustering. TCRdb provides this immuneACCESS table in a form limited to in-frame rearrangements. Some clones are lacking; in checked studies, under half of them reflect an unresolved V gene, and why the rest are absent is not known. V and J calls and clone size are copied from that table; D and trimming were computed from the DNA. This sample has more than 100,000 clones in its table, and approximately 66% of those were observed once. The top ten constitute around 3.5% of the sample.

In total, approximately 700 healthy bone marrow donors made up the cohort. At the time of sampling, every cohort member was nominally healthy, though immune exposures that went unrecorded were likely present. The donor was CMV seronegative and was included in the group of over 300 seronegative cohort members. Every donor gave a peripheral blood sample, and the peripheral blood mononuclear cells from that sample were used for TCR beta sequencing. Genomic DNA extraction from the blood cell samples was performed with the Qiagen DNeasy Blood Extraction Kit. The junction shows trimming of 5 bases on V and 3 bases on J, plus 14 bases between the germline ends. From the cysteine through the phenylalanine, the CDR3 covers 13 amino acids. The only DNA kept is the CDR3, 39 bases in frame from the first base. The germline V gene encodes CDR1 SQVTM and CDR2 ANQGSEA.

In this chain, TRBV29-1 is recombined with TRBJ2-7; 6 matching bases give a weak D call of TRBD2. The specimen was PBMCs. The sequence was collected from a woman in her fifties or sixties in good health and CMV-seronegative. The bases read TGCAGCGTTCTCCGGGACTTCGACTACGAGCAGTACTTC. Protein translation: CSVLRDFDYEQYF.